Presented here are 16 T cell receptor beta chains from one specimen sequenced in a study of T cells in Graves' hyperthyroidism and ophthalmopathy. Researchers amplified the TCR beta CDR3 regions from RNA transcripts. HTBI primers were used for first-round RT-PCR of the TCR CDR3. TCRdb re-derived calls from the multiplex PCR reads in MiXCR, one entry per CDR3 protein. The data show about 540,000 distinct CDR3 sequences, around 46% seen once. Sequences were obtained from peripheral blood or thyroid tissue (not recorded which). These receptors all come from a woman between 18 and 29 years old with Graves' hyperthyroidism.

The J gene is TRBJ2-1, the V gene TRBV7-9, with D possibly matching TRBD2 (5 bases). The CDR3 contains 15 residues. The V and J ends lost 1 base and 3 bases respectively, with 10 bases between them. Germline V gene sequence: CDR1 SEHNR, CDR2 FQNEAQ (reference sequence). Here the CDR3 DNA reads TGTGCCAGCAGCTTAGTATCGGGGATCTACAATGAGCAGTTCTTC. This translates into CASSLVSGIYNEQFF.

V is TRBV10-3 and J is TRBJ1-1, with 7 bases aligning to TRBD1. The V and J ends lost 10 bases and 1 base, in that order; junction bases with no gene match: 18. The CDR3 totals 17 residues. Looked up from germline, CDR1 is ENHRY and CDR2 is SYGVKD. CDR3 residues: CASSSREGANRNTEAFF. The CDR3 DNA reads as TGTGCCAGCAGCAGTCGTGAGGGGGCTAATAGGAACACTGAAGCTTTCTTT.

This clonotype was counted at least ten times. This chain connects TRBV4-3 to TRBJ2-7; TRBD2 matches at 7 bases. V was clipped by 0 bases and J by 2 bases; unmatched bases: 4. CDR3 length equals 15 residues. The germline V gene encodes CDR1 LGHNA and CDR2 YSLEER. The DNA for the CDR3 is TGCGCCAGCAGCCAAGATGCGGGAGATCCCTACGAGCAGTACTTC. This encodes CASSQDAGDPYEQYF.

Only a few counts were recorded for this clonotype. V is TRBV12-3 or TRBV12-4 and J is TRBJ1-3; 9 nucleotides align to TRBD1. V shed 1 base and J 8 bases; nucleotides not matched to a gene: 0. There are 13 residues in the CDR3. The CDR3 sequence: CASSLGTGDTIYF. CDR3 coding DNA: TGTGCCAGCAGTTTAGGGACAGGGGACACCATATATTTT.

The genes are TRBV29-1 and TRBJ1-3; D gene unclear. Looked up from germline, CDR1 is SQVTM and CDR2 is ANQGSEA. Trimming left V 1 base short and J 8 bases short, with 9 bases between. CDR3 length: 12 amino acids. The chain's CDR3 is CSVEGPADTIYF. DNA for the CDR3: TGCAGCGTTGAAGGGCCAGCGGACACCATATATTTT.

This clonotype has a count of ten or more. The chain is built from TRBV24-1 and TRBJ2-7; a weak D match, TRBD1 (5 bases). V dropped 6 bases and J dropped 5 bases, with 16 bases sitting between them. This CDR3 is built from 14 residues. The V gene's germline CDR1 is KGHDR and CDR2 SFDVKD. CDR3 sequence: CATSRAGKGHEQYF. The CDR3, as DNA: TGTGCCACCAGTCGGGCAGGGAAAGGGCACGAGCAGTACTTC.

This clonotype was observed at least ten times. This chain uses TRBV12-5 with TRBJ1-2, with a possible D match to TRBD1 (5 bases). The CDR3 runs 13 residues. V was clipped by 0 bases and J by 5 bases, with 7 bases between them. Germline V gives CDR1 LGHNT, CDR2 FRNRAP. In DNA form, the CDR3 reads TGTGCTAGTGGTTTGGTAGGGGAGTATGGCTACACCTTC. This encodes CASGLVGEYGYTF.

This clonotype came up many times. J is TRBJ2-7 and V is TRBV7-8, with D unclear. CDR3 length equals 15 residues. Per germline, CDR1 SGHVS and CDR2 FQNEAQ. V lost 4 bases and J 0 bases, leaving 13 bases between the germline ends. CDR3 nucleotide sequence: TGTGCCAGCAGCTCGACCCGGGTAGCCTCCTACGAGCAGTACTTC. This encodes CASSSTRVASYEQYF.

The gene calls are TRBV11-2 and TRBJ1-1; tentatively, D is TRBD1 (6 bases). The CDR3 extends over 16 amino acids. Trimming took 5 bases from V and 1 from J, leaving 17 bases between them. The germline V gene encodes CDR1 SGHAT and CDR2 FQNNGV. The DNA of the CDR3 is TGTGCCAGCAGCCCCTTGGAGGGGGGAAGGAACACTGAAGCTTTCTTT. Protein sequence: CASSPLEGGRNTEAFF.

This clonotype was seen at least ten times. V usage is TRBV2 and J usage is TRBJ1-6; 7 bases match TRBD1. CDR1 SNHLY and CDR2 FYNNEI come from the germline V gene. The CDR3 totals 14 residues. Trimming removed 3 bases from V and 4 bases from J; junction bases left unmatched: 0. CDR3 DNA: TGTGCCAGCAGTGACAGGGGGTATAATTCACCCCTCCACTTT. Translated: CASSDRGYNSPLHF.

The chain uses TRBV7-3 and TRBJ1-2; D unclear. The CDR3 spans 12 residues. Germline V gene data show CDR1 as SGHTA and CDR2 as FQGTGA. Between the trimmed V and J ends, which lost 6 bases and 12 bases, there was a span of 17 bases. For the CDR3, the DNA is TGTGCCAGCAGTGAAACAAACTGGGGAAACACCTTC. The encoded protein is CASSETNWGNTF.

This CDR3 reads CASSTRGGYNEQFF. The CDR3 region has the DNA TGTGCCAGCAGCACAAGGGGGGGGTACAATGAGCAGTTCTTC. V and J are TRBV7-6 and TRBJ2-1; D might be TRBD2 (7 bases). CDR1 is SGHVS, CDR2 FNYEAQ, per germline. The CDR3 covers 14 residues. V was pared by 5 bases and J by 4 bases, with 12 bases between.

This clonotype was seen only a few times. The DNA of the CDR3 is TGTGCCAGCAGCCTCAGACAGGGACTCTCCTACGAGCAGTACTTC. Translation: CASSLRQGLSYEQYF. The chain has TRBV3-1 and TRBJ2-7, with a possible D match to TRBD1 (7 bases). V was clipped by 4 bases and J by 0 bases, with 13 bases between them. There are 15 residues in the CDR3. Germline lookup yields CDR1 LGHDT and CDR2 YNNKEL (reference sequence).

In regard to this clonotype: A much larger clone is a single base away; this may be a read error. The chain links TRBV6-5 to TRBJ1-1; D is unresolved. CDR1 is MNHEY, CDR2 SVGAGI, per germline. The CDR3 covers 11 residues. The CDR3: CASSYPAEASF. CDR3 nucleotide sequence: TGTGCCAGCAGTTACCCGGCTGAAGCTTCCTTT.

This clonotype showed up many times. The V gene is TRBV6-6, the J gene TRBJ2-2; TRBD1 agrees at 7 bases. V dropped 6 bases and J dropped 0; count of bases not matched to a gene: 7. Germline values: CDR1 MNHNY, CDR2 SVGAGI (reference sequence). The CDR3 has 16 amino acids. The CDR3 loop is CASRLTGTANTGELFF. The CDR3 coding sequence is TGTGCCAGCAGACTAACCGGGACAGCGAACACCGGGGAGCTGTTTTTT.

This sequence joins TRBV29-1 and TRBJ1-1; D is ambiguous. The germline CDR1 and CDR2 sequences are SQVTM and ANQGSEA. This CDR3 region has 10 residues. The V end lost 3 bases, the J end lost 7 bases, and 6 bases lay between the germline ends. CDR3 DNA: TGCAGCGTTGAGCTGGGTGAAGCTTTCTTT. Amino acid sequence: CSVELGEAFF.